Given below is one T cell receptor beta chain in context. The CDR3 has 14 amino acids. Germline assignment: CDR1 SGHTA and CDR2 FQGNSA. J lost 4 bases, V lost 3 bases, and 0 bases had no gene match. This sample was included in a study of blood T cell repertoires in COVID-19. Sequenced by immunoSEQ multiplex PCR; TCRdb stores in-frame clones only, minus some. The data hold 63,000 or so clones, with over 85% observed a single time. The sequenced material came from peripheral blood. The chain recombines TRBV7-2 with TRBJ2-3; 11 nucleotides agree with TRBD1. This TCR derives from a man aged 55 to 69 with acute or convalescent COVID-19. In DNA, the CDR3 is TGTGCCAGCAGCTTGGGACAGGGGGCAGATACGCAGTATTTT. Translating it yields CASSLGQGADTQYF. Variable domain in full (rest from reference TRBV7-2 and TRBJ2-3): GAGVSQSPSNKVTEKGKDVELRCDPISGHTALYWYRQSLGQGLEFLIYFQGNSAPDKSGLPSDRFSAERTGGSVSTLTIQRTQQEDSAVYLCASSLGQGADTQYFGPGTRLTVL.